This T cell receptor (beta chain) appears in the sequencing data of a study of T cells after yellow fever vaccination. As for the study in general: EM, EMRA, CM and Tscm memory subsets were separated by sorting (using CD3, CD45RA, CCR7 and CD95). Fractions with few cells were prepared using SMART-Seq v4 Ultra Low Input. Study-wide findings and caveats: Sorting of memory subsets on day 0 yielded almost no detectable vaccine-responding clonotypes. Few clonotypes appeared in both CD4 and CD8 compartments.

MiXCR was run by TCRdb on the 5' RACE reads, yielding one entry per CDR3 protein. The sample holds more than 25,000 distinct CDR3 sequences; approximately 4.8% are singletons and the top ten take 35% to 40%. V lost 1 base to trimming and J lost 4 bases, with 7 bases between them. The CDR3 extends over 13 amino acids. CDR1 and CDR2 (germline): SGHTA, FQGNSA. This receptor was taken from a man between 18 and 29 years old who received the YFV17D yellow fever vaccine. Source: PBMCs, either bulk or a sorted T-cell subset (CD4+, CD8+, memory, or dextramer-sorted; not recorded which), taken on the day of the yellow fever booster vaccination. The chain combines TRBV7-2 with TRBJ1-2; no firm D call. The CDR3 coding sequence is TGTGCCAGCAGCTTAGGGGCAGTCTATGGCTACACCTTC. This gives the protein CASSLGAVYGYTF.